This T cell receptor beta chain emerged from a study of blood T cells in healthy people across ages. Germline V CDR1 and CDR2: SQVTM, ANQGSEA. This CDR3 comprises 12 residues. This clonotype has only a few counts. One junction end does not reproduce the germline sequence, and a read error may be involved. Alongside a J-beta primer mix, a sample-barcoded 5' primer served in a second PCR lasting about 6 to 12 cycles. TCRdb reprocessed the 5' RACE reads with MiXCR, giving one entry per CDR3 protein. The table lists some 1,500,000 distinct CDR3 sequences, roughly two fifths of them singletons. The chain links TRBV29-1 to TRBJ2-7, with D possibly TRBD2 on 6 matching bases. The receptor's source is a woman younger than 35 in good health. The sequenced material came from blood. CDR3: CSVDRDSNEQYF. In nucleotides, the CDR3 is TGCAGCGTTGACAGGGACTCCAACGAGCAGTACTTC.